The text below deals with one T cell receptor (beta chain). Its antigen is undetermined. The data derive from a study of shared clonotypes between healthy human individuals. Positively selected for CCR7, the CD45RO-negative cells used as naive CD8 cells excluded terminally differentiated effector memory CD45RA+ cells. Germline loops: CDR1 PRHDT, CDR2 FYEKMQ (reference sequence). The V and J ends lost 5 bases and 3 bases respectively, with 20 bases between them. This CDR3 has 16 amino acids. The repertoire was sequenced with immunoSEQ multiplex PCR; TCRdb's copy has only in-frame clones and lacks some. Among 1.5 million to 2.5 million clones listed, about 95% were seen once. Overall study findings and caveats: Approximately 5.4% of naive CD4 clonotypes were common to several donors.

The receptor was derived from a man between 18 and 29 years old in good health. The specimen was naive CD8+ T cells sorted from blood. V is TRBV13 and J is TRBJ2-7; no definite D call. The CDR3 nucleotides read TGTGCCAGCAGCATAAGTTCTAATCCAGGCGGCTACGAGCAGTACTTC. The encoded protein is CASSISSNPGGYEQYF. Supplemented by reference TRBV13 and TRBJ2-7, the full variable domain reads AAGVIQSPRHLIKEKRETATLKCYPIPRHDTVYWYQQGPGQDPQFLISFYEKMQSDKGSIPDRFSAQQFSDYHSELNMSSLELGDSALYFCASSISSNPGGYEQYFGPGTRLTVT.